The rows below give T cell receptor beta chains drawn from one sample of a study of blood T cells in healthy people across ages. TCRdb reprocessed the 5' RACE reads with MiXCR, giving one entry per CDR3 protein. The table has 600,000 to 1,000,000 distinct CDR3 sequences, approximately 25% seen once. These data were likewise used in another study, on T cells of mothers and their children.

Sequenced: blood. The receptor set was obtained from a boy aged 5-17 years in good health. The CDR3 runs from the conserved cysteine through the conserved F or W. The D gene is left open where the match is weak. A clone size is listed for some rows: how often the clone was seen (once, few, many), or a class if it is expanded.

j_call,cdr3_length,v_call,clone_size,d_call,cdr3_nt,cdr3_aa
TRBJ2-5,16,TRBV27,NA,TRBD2,TGTGCCAGCAGACCCAGGACTAGCGGGGGGGAAGAGACCCAGTACTTC,CASRPRTSGGEETQYF
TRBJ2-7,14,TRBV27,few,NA,TGTGCCAGCAGTGGGGCGGAACAGGGCCACGAGCAGTACTTC,CASSGAEQGHEQYF
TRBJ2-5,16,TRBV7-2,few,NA,TGTGCCAGCAGCTTAGCTCCCAGCACCCTCAAAGAGACCCAGTACTTC,CASSLAPSTLKETQYF
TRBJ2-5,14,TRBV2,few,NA,TGTGCCAGCGGTGAAGTCAACAGGCGGGAGACCCAGTACTTC,CASGEVNRRETQYF
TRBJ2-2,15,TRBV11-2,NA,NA,TGTGCCAGCAGCTTAGTCGGGAGACTAACCGGGGAGCTGTTTTTT,CASSLVGRLTGELFF
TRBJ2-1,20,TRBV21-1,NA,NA,TGTGCCAGCAGCAAAGGGGCCGGGACTAGTACCCTTCCTACTTTCAATGAGCAGTTCTTC,CASSKGAGTSTLPTFNEQFF
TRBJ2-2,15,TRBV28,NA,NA,TGTGCCAGCAGTTTAGCCCGATTGCTAACCGGGGAGCTGTTTTTT,CASSLARLLTGELFF
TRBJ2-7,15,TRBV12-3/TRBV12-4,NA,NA,TGTGCCAGCAGTTTAGCGCCCGGGGGCAAATTCTGGCAGTACTTC,CASSLAPGGKFWQYF
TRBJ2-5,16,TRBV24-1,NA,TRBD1,TGTGCCACCAGTGATGGGGACAGGCGGTACCAAGAGACCCAGTACTTC,CATSDGDRRYQETQYF
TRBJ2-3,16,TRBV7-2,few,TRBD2,TGTGCCAGCAGCCTAAGCGGGGGGGCCGTGGGAGATACGCAGTATTTT,CASSLSGGAVGDTQYF
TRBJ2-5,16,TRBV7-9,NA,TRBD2,TGTGCCAGCAGCACAGGACTAGCGGGGGGATCAAGGACCCAGTACTTC,CASSTGLAGGSRTQYF
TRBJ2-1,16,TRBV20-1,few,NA,TGCAGTGCCAAGGAGACTGGCCTAAGCTCCTACAATGAGCAGTTCTTC,CSAKETGLSSYNEQFF
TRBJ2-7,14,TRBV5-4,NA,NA,TGTGCCAGCAGCGCCGACGGAAGCTCCTACGAGCAGTACTTC,CASSADGSSYEQYF
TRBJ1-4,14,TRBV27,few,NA,TGTGCCAGCACCGGCTGGGCGGCTAATGAAAAACTGTTTTTT,CASTGWAANEKLFF
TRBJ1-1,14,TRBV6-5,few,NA,TGTGCCAGCAGTCACCAAGGACCGACCACTGAAGCTTTCTTT,CASSHQGPTTEAFF
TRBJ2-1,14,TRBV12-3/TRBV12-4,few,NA,TGTGCCAGTTGTAAGGGGGGCTCCTACAATGAGCAGTTCTTC,CASCKGGSYNEQFF
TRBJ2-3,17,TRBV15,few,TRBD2,TGTGCCACCAGCAGAGAAAAACTTGTAGCGGGAGAAGATACGCAGTATTTT,CATSREKLVAGEDTQYF